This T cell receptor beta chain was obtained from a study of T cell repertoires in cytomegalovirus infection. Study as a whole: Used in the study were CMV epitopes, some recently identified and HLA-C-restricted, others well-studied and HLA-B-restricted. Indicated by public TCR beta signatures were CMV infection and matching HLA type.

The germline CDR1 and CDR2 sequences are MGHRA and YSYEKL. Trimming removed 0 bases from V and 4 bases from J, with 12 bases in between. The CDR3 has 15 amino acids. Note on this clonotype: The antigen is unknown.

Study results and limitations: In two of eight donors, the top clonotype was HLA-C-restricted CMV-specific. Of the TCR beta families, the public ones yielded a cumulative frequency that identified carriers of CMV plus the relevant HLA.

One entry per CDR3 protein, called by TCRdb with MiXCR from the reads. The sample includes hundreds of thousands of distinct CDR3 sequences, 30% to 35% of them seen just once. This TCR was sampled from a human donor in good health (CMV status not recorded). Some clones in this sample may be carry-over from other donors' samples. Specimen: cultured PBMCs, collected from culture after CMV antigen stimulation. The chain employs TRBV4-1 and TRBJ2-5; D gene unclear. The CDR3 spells CASSQEGVSGETQYF. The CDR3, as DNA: TGCGCCAGCAGCCAAGAAGGTGTTTCGGGAGAGACCCAGTACTTC.